This paragraph reports one T cell receptor (beta chain). The antigen this receptor binds is unknown. One junction end disagrees with the germline gene, perhaps due to a read error. The cysteine opens and the phenylalanine closes a CDR3 of 14 amino acids. Only the CDR3 portion is preserved as DNA: 42 bases, with reading frame beginning at the first base. The germline V gene specifies SGDLS as CDR1 and YYNGEE as CDR2. The record originates from a study of PD-L1 blockade in urothelial cancer listed by TCRdb under 2017. Context from the whole study: Every patient began therapy at some point between 2014 and 2015 and was given atezolizumab 1,200 mg intravenously every 3 weeks. Durable clinical benefit was achieved by nine patients and was not achieved by 20 patients. Whole exome sequencing and RNA sequencing of pretreatment tumors were performed alongside TCR sequencing in the same patients. TCR sequencing covered pretreatment tumor samples and matched, serially collected peripheral blood taken before and after atezolizumab treatment. About 90% of the 29 patients were males with bladder-origin urothelial cancer, and about 65% of the 29 reported a prior smoking history. An exploratory multi-omic analysis was conducted of the somatic, immune and clinical correlates of response to PD-L1 blockade with atezolizumab in urothelial cancer. Pretreatment blood TCR-seq was available for 27 to 30 patients, at least one posttreatment blood collection was obtained for around 24 patients, and tumor TCR-seq was available for around 24 patients. Durable clinical benefit was defined as a progression-free survival longer than 6 months, and TCR features were additionally tested against progression-free survival and overall survival. An ECOG performance status of 0 or 1 was recorded for the patients, and 0 to 3 prior chemotherapy regimens had been received by the patients. Blood samples yielded a median of around 140,000 T cells and approximately 83,000 unique TCRs, with median clonality roughly 0.084. Blood samples were analyzed at 3 weeks after treatment start (second dose) and at 6 weeks after treatment start. The research as a whole found: At 3 weeks after the start of treatment, tumor-associated TCR clones in peripheral blood had expanded more in patients with durable benefit (n ≈ 24, p = 0.022). Because the sample size was small (n = 29) and many of the analyses were exploratory, the results are meant to be hypothesis-generating. Improved progression-free and overall survival was associated with having pretreatment peripheral blood TCR clonality below the median.

Sample time point, as interpreted from the label and publication: peripheral blood 6 weeks after treatment start. A total of some 30 patients with locally advanced or metastatic urothelial carcinoma, treated at Memorial Sloan Kettering on a trial protocol, made up the cohort. Peripheral blood mononuclear cells were collected pretreatment and during treatment, with between 1 and 8 total time points per patient. The Qiagen DNeasy Blood extraction kit was used to purify genomic DNA from total PBMCs and from tumor samples. PBMCs were collected pretreatment and during treatment, and were isolated and stored as previously described. Synthetic TCR analog templates were spiked into each PCR to estimate absolute template abundance from read counts. The immunoSEQ assay used bias-controlled V and J gene primers to amplify TCRbeta CDR3 regions from genomic DNA. Sequencing of rearranged TCRbeta segments was performed at approximately 20X coverage. On the study's bioinformatics: Clustering was used to correct sequencing errors, and CDR3s were annotated against IMGT to assign V, D and J genes. Downstream analyses used only productive TCRbeta rearrangements and left out out-of-frame or stop-codon sequences. Clonality was computed as one minus Shannon entropy normalized by the log of the number of unique productive sequences. Fisher's exact test with Benjamini-Hochberg correction, at a threshold of adjusted p below 0.01, was used to find clones that differed between time points or between blood and tumor. Here the immuneACCESS table is served through TCRdb, limited to in-frame sequences with V and J called. Missing clones are a known gap in these copies; in checked studies unresolved V genes cover under half, and the rest lacks a known reason. Clone size and V and J calls were adopted from that table, with D and trimming inferred from the DNA. The sample profile shows about 45,000 clones; 91% of them were found once. The ten top clones hold 5.5% to 8% of the sample.

The V gene is TRBV9 and the J gene is TRBJ1-5; 8 junctional bases match TRBD1. The clonotype originates from a man aged 70-80 years with urothelial cancer. The input for sequencing was PBMCs, taken around atezolizumab (anti-PD-L1) treatment. The DNA reads TGTGCCAGCAGCCCACAGGGGGACAATCGGCCCCAGCATTTT. The resulting protein is CASSPQGDNRPQHF.